These 20 T cell receptor beta chains were all obtained from the same sample, sequenced in a study of beta chain features in type 1 diabetes. Study findings and constraints: All four CD4+ subsets from Type 1 diabetes patients carried moderately but significantly shorter TCRB CDR3s.

Their antigen targets remain unknown. Reverse transcription of all isolated RNA meant that expressed TCRB transcripts were sequenced. Sequenced by immunoSEQ multiplex PCR; TCRdb stores in-frame clones only, minus some. The repertoire includes approximately 360,000 clones, roughly 12% of them detected once, and 0.0095% to 0.011% sits in the top ten. The sample taken for sequencing was naive CD4+ T cells from blood. Receptors originate from a woman between 18 and 29 years old with type 1 diabetes.

This clone appeared a few times. The chain carries TRBV21-1 and TRBJ2-1; no DNA check was done on the table's D call, TRBD2. TRBV21-1 corresponds to a pseudogene. The CDR3 contains 17 residues. CDR3 in DNA: TGTGCCAGCAGCACCGGGACTAGCGGGAGGGTTGGCAATGAGCAGTTCTTC. It encodes CASSTGTSGRVGNEQFF.

A few counts support this clone. The chain combines TRBV4-3 with TRBJ1-2; D may be TRBD1 (6 bases). Trimming pared 3 bases from V and 7 bases from J, leaving 12 bases between. Germline CDR1 reads LGHNA; CDR2 reads YSLEER. The CDR3 spans 13 residues. CDR3 sequence (DNA): TGCGCCAGCAGCCAGGCGGGGGCTGGTGGCTACACCTTC. Translation gives CASSQAGAGGYTF.

This clone was counted a few times. The gene calls are TRBV30 and TRBJ2-5, with 8 bases fitting TRBD2. Germline loops: CDR1 GTSNPN, CDR2 SVGIG (reference sequence). This CDR3 region has 13 residues. V shed 4 bases and J 5 bases; nucleotides not matched to a gene: 6. The CDR3 DNA sequence: TGTGCCTGGATGGGGACTAGGGTGGAGACCCAGTACTTC. This gives the protein CAWMGTRVETQYF. Drawing the rest from reference TRBV30 and TRBJ2-5, the complete variable domain is SQTIHQWPATLVQPVGSPLSLECTVEGTSNPNLYWYRQAAGRGLQLLFYSVGIGQISSEVPQNLSASRPQDRQFILSSKKLLLSDSGFYLCAWMGTRVETQYFGPGTRLLVL.

The chain combines TRBV7-2 with TRBJ1-6, with a tentative D call TRBD1 (5 bases). Per the germline V gene, CDR1 is SGHTA and CDR2 is FQGNSA. This CDR3 comprises 14 residues. With 5 bases removed from V and 8 bases from J, the gap between germline ends came to 13 bases. CDR3 DNA sequence: TGTGCCAGCAGCCCGGAGGGGCGCGATTCACCCCTCCACTTT. This gives the protein CASSPEGRDSPLHF.

The CDR3 DNA follows: TGTGCCAGTAGTCAGGGGGGAAGCTCCCAACGGGAAGCTTTCTTT. Translation: CASSQGGSSQREAFF. The chain carries TRBV19 and TRBJ1-1, with 7 bases fitting TRBD1. With V trimmed by 5 bases and J by 8 bases, 14 bases remained unmatched. Germline CDR1 reads LNHDA; CDR2 reads SQIVND (reference sequence). The CDR3 has 15 amino acids.

This clone has only a few counts. V is TRBV5-6 and J is TRBJ2-3; 10 positions agree with TRBD2. Looked up from germline, CDR1 is SGHDT and CDR2 is YYEEEE. This CDR3 has 14 residues. The V gene end was trimmed by 2 bases and the J gene end by 13 bases; junction bases not matched to a gene: 10. As DNA, the CDR3 is TGTGCCAGCAGCTTCGAAAGAGCGGGAGGGCCAGAGTATTTT. This translates into CASSFERAGGPEYF.

The chain has TRBV28 and TRBJ1-2; D gene uncertain. This CDR3 has 13 amino acids. The germline V gene encodes CDR1 MDHEN and CDR2 SYDVKM. Trimming removed 2 bases at V and 12 bases at J, with 16 bases between. CDR3 nucleotide sequence: TGTGCCAGCAGTTTAGGGCAAGGTCCCTTTAACACCTTC. Translated: CASSLGQGPFNTF.

In this sample, this clone turned up a few times. This chain uses TRBV7-3 with TRBJ2-7; no definite D call. CDR1 is SGHTA, CDR2 FQGTGA, per germline. Trimming left V 5 bases short and J 2 bases short, with 10 bases between. This CDR3 has 13 residues. The CDR3 nucleotides are TGTGCCAGCAGCAGATCAGGTACCTACGAGCAGTACTTC. This gives the protein CASSRSGTYEQYF.

The chain joins TRBV5-6 to TRBJ2-7; D perhaps matches TRBD1 (5 bases). The CDR3 covers 14 residues. V was cut by 4 bases and J by 5 bases, with 16 bases left in between. CDR1 and CDR2 (germline): SGHDT, YYEEEE. The CDR3 loop is CASSRGGWAHEQYF. DNA for the CDR3: TGTGCCAGCAGCAGGGGCGGATGGGCCCACGAGCAGTACTTC.

This clone was counted a few times. The chain uses TRBV7-9 and TRBJ2-7, with D possibly TRBD1 on 7 matching bases. CDR3 length equals 15 residues. V gave up 6 bases and J gave up 2 bases, with 17 bases separating them. CDR1 is SEHNR, CDR2 FQNEAQ, per germline (reference sequence). The CDR3, as DNA: TGTGCCAGCAGTTCCAGGGGGGCAAACCCCTACGAGCAGTACTTC. Its translation: CASSSRGANPYEQYF.

The rearrangement uses TRBV6-1 and TRBJ2-7, with 8 positions matching TRBD1. Germline V lookup: CDR1 MNHNS, CDR2 SASEGT. V lost 2 bases and J lost 2; bases outside the gene matches: 5. CDR3 length: 15 amino acids. The CDR3 nucleotides read TGTGCCAGCAGTGAACAGGGGGCCCCAGCCTACGAGCAGTACTTC. This encodes CASSEQGAPAYEQYF.

The genes are TRBV29-1 and TRBJ1-5; 9 bases are a match to TRBD1. Germline V gives CDR1 SQVTM, CDR2 ANQGSEA. This CDR3 has 13 residues. The trim removed 6 bases at V and 10 bases at J, leaving 10 bases unmatched. CDR3 DNA: TGCAGCGTAGAGCCGGGACAGGGTCTCCCCCAGCATTTT. It yields the protein CSVEPGQGLPQHF.

This clone was picked up a small number of times. The chain employs TRBV6-5 and TRBJ2-7; 10 positions match TRBD2. This CDR3 contains 16 residues. Germline V lookup: CDR1 MNHEY, CDR2 SVGAGI. V lost 3 bases, J lost 2 bases, and 7 bases stayed unmatched. For the CDR3, the DNA is TGTGCCAGCAGTTATGGGATAGCGGGGGGTGCCTACGAGCAGTACTTC. Encoded protein: CASSYGIAGGAYEQYF.

The table lists this clone with a few counts. The chain recombines TRBV28 with TRBJ2-5; 7 nucleotides match TRBD1. Germline-derived CDR1 and CDR2 are MDHEN and SYDVKM. The CDR3 is 12 residues long. Trimming at V came to 10 bases and at J to 6 bases, leaving 8 bases not matched to a gene. The CDR3: CATRQGWKTQYF. The CDR3 DNA reads TGTGCCACCCGACAGGGTTGGAAGACCCAGTACTTC.

A few counts support this clone. V is TRBV6-5 and J is TRBJ2-7; maybe TRBD2 (5 bases). CDR3 length equals 15 residues. The germline CDR1 and CDR2 sequences are MNHEY and SVGAGI. The ends were cut back, 0 bases at V and 7 bases at J, with 16 bases in the middle. The CDR3 loop reads CASSYSKVPSGEQYF. The DNA of the CDR3 is TGTGCCAGCAGTTACTCGAAGGTACCGTCGGGGGAGCAGTACTTC.

This clone was seen a handful of times. The chain carries TRBV7-2 and TRBJ2-6, with D possibly TRBD2 on 5 matching bases. V was shortened by 5 bases and J by 0 bases, with 20 bases between the two germline ends. CDR1 is SGHTA and CDR2 is FQGNSA in the germline V gene. This CDR3 spans 19 amino acids. CDR3 sequence reads: CASSPGRWTESSGANVLTF. In DNA, the CDR3 is TGTGCCAGCAGCCCCGGGCGGTGGACTGAAAGCTCTGGGGCCAACGTCCTGACTTTC. The variable domain in full, completed from reference TRBV7-2 and TRBJ2-6, reads GAGVSQSPSNKVTEKGKDVELRCDPISGHTALYWYRQSLGQGLEFLIYFQGNSAPDKSGLPSDRFSAERTGGSVSTLTIQRTQQEDSAVYLCASSPGRWTESSGANVLTFGAGSRLTVL.

This clone appeared a few times. The rearrangement uses TRBV29-1 and TRBJ2-2; 7 bases map to TRBD1. Germline V gives CDR1 SQVTM, CDR2 ANQGSEA. J gave up 4 bases and V 4 bases, and 3 bases lay outside the gene matches. This CDR3 has 13 residues. DNA for the CDR3: TGCAGCGTTGGGCAGGGGGTCACCGGGGAGCTGTTTTTT. Its protein is CSVGQGVTGELFF.

The V call is TRBV9, the J call TRBJ2-5; D call uncertain. Trimming left V 5 bases short and J 3 bases short, with 11 bases between. CDR1 and CDR2 from the germline V gene are SGDLS and YYNGEE. This CDR3 has 13 residues. CDR3 region: CASSRIREETQYF. The DNA of the CDR3 is TGTGCCAGCAGTCGAATACGGGAAGAGACCCAGTACTTC.

This clone has a handful of counts. The V call is TRBV9, the J call TRBJ1-6; unclear D gene. The CDR3 spans 16 residues. The germline V gene has CDR1 SGDLS and CDR2 YYNGEE. V lost 4 bases and J 14 bases, leaving 25 bases between the germline ends. The CDR3 DNA reads TGTGCCAGCAGCCCGGGTGCCGCAACTCCGATCCTGGCCCTCCACTTT. Its protein product is CASSPGAATPILALHF.

The table lists this clone with a few counts. The V and J genes are TRBV7-2 and TRBJ1-1, with 7 bases that match TRBD1. The J segment lost 1 base and the V segment lost 6 bases, leaving 5 bases of the junction unmatched. This CDR3 has 14 amino acids. Germline lookup yields CDR1 SGHTA and CDR2 FQGNSA. CDR3 DNA sequence: TGTGCCAGCAGTCAAGGACAGGAGAACACTGAAGCTTTCTTT. It codes for CASSQGQENTEAFF.